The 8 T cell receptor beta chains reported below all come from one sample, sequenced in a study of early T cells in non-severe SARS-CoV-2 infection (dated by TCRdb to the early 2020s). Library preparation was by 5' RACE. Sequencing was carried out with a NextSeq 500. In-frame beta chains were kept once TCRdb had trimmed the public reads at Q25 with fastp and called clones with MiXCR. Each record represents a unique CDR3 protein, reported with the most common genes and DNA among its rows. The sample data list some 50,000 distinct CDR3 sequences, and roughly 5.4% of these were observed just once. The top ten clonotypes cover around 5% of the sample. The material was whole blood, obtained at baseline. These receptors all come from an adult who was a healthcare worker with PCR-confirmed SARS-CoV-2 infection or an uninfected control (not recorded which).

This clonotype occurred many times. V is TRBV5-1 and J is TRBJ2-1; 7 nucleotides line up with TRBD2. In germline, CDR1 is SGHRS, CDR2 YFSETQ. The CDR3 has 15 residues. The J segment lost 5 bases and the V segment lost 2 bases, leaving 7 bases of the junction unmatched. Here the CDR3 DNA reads TGCGCCAGCAGCTTCTTGCTAGCGGATAACAATGAGCAGTTCTTC. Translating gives CASSFLLADNNEQFF.

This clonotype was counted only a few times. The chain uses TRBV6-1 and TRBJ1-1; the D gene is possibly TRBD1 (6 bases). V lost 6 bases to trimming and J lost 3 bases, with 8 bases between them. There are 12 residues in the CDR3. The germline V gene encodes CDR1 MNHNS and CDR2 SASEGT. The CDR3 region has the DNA TGTGCCAGCAGCCCAGGGGACACTGAAGCTTTCTTT. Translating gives CASSPGDTEAFF.

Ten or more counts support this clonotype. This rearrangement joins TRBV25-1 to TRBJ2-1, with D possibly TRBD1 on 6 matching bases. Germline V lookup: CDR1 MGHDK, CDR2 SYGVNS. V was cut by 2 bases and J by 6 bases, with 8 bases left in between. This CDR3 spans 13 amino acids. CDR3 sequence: CASSEGQSNEQFF. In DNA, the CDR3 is TGTGCCAGCAGTGAAGGACAGTCCAATGAGCAGTTCTTC. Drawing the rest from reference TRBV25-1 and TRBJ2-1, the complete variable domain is EADIYQTPRYLVIGTGKKITLECSQTMGHDKMYWYQQDPGMELHLIHYSYGVNSTEKGDLSSESTVSRIRTEHFPLTLESARPSHTSQYLCASSEGQSNEQFFGPGTRLTVL.

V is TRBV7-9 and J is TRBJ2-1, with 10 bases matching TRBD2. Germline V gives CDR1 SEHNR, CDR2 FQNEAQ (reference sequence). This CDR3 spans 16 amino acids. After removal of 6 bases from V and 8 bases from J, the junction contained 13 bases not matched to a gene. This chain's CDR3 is CASRFLAGALGDEQFF. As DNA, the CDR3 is TGTGCCAGCAGATTCCTAGCGGGAGCTCTAGGTGATGAGCAGTTCTTC.

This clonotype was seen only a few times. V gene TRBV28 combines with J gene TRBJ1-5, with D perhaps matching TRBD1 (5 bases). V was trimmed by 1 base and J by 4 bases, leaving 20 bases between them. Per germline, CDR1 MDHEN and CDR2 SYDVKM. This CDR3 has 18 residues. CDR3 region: CASSLLRSGTAFNQPQHF. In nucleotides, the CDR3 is TGTGCCAGCAGTTTATTGCGCAGCGGGACGGCTTTTAATCAGCCCCAGCATTTT.

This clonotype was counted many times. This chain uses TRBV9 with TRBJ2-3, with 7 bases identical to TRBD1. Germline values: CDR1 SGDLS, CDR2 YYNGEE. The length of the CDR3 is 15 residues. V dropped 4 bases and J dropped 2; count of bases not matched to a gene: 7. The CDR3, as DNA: TGTGCCAGCAGCTCCTCGACAGGGAACACAGATACGCAGTATTTT. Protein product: CASSSSTGNTDTQYF. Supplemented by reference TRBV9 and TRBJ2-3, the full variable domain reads DSGVTQTPKHLITATGQRVTLRCSPRSGDLSVYWYQQSLDQGLQFLIQYYNGEERAKGNILERFSAQQFPDLHSELNLSSLELGDSALYFCASSSSTGNTDTQYFGPGTRLTVL.

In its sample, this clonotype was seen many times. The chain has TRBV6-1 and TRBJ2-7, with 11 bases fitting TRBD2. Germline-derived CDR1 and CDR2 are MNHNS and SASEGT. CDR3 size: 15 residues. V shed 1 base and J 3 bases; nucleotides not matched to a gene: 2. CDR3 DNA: TGTGCCAGCAGTGAAGATACTAGCGGGGGCTACGAGCAGTACTTC. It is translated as CASSEDTSGGYEQYF.

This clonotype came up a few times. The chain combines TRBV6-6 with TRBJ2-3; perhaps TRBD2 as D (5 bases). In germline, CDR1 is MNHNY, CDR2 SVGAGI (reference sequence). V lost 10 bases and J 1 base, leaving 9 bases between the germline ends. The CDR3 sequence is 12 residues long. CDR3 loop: CATQAGTDTQYF. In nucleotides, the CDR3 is TGTGCCACCCAAGCGGGCACAGATACGCAGTATTTT.